This TCR beta chain was identified during a study of shared clonotypes between healthy human individuals. Study details: A couple of women and a few men aged 18 to 49 made up the donors. Findings and caveats of the study: Naive CD4 clonotypes overlapped across a handful of donors at roughly 5%. Collection of samples was limited to blood; tissue repertoires likely differ.

Profiled with immunoSEQ multiplex PCR; TCRdb holds only in-frame clones, not every one. The sample has 2 million to 3 million clones, approximately 93% seen once. Turning to this clone: As yet, its antigen is unknown.

The CDR3 is 15 residues long. Germline CDR1 reads SNHLY; CDR2 reads FYNNEI. V lost 6 bases and J 4 bases, leaving 18 bases between the germline ends. The sequenced material came from naive CD4+ T cells from PBMCs. Stated subset: CD45RA+ positively selected. The TCR was taken from a man younger than 35 in good health. Some clones in this sample may be carry-over from other donors' samples. The chain carries TRBV2 and TRBJ2-5; D tentatively reads TRBD1 or TRBD2 (6 bases each). The CDR3: CASRGTGAIGETQYF. CDR3 sequence (DNA): TGTGCCAGCAGGGGGACGGGGGCGATAGGAGAGACCCAGTACTTC.